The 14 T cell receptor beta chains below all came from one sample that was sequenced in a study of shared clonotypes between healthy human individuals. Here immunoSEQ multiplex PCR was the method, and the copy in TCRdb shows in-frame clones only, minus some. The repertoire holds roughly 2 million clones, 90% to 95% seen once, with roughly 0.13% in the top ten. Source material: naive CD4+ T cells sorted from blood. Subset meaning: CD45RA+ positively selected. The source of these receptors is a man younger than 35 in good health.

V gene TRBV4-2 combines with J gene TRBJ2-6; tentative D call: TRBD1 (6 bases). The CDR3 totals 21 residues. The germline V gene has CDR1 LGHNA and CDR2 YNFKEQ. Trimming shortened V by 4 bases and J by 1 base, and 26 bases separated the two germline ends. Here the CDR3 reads CASSPKARTTGFSSGANVLTF. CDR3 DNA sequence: TGTGCCAGCAGCCCCAAGGCAAGGACAACAGGGTTTTCTTCTGGGGCCAACGTCCTGACTTTC.

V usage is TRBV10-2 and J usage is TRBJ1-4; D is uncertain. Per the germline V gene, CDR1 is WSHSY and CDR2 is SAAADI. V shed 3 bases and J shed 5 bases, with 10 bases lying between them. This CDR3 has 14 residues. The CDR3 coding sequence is TGCGCCAGCAGTGAAGTCGGATTGAATGAAAAACTGTTTTTT. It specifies CASSEVGLNEKLFF.

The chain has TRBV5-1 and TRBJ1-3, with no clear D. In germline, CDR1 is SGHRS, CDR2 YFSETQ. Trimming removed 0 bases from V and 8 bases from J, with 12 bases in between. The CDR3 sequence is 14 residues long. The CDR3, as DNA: TGCGCCAGCAGCTTGGGGCAACTTACAGACACCATATATTTT. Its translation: CASSLGQLTDTIYF. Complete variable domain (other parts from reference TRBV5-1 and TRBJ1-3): KAGVTQTPRYLIKTRGQQVTLSCSPISGHRSVSWYQQTPGQGLQFLFEYFSETQRNKGNFPGRFSGRQFSNSRSEMNVSTLELGDSALYLCASSLGQLTDTIYFGEGSWLTVV.

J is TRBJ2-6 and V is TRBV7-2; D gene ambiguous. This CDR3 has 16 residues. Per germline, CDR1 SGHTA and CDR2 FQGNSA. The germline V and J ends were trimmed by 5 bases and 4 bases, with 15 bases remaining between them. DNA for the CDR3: TGTGCCAGCAGCCCAGGCCGGTTTGCGGGGGCCAACGTCCTGACTTTC. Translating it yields CASSPGRFAGANVLTF.

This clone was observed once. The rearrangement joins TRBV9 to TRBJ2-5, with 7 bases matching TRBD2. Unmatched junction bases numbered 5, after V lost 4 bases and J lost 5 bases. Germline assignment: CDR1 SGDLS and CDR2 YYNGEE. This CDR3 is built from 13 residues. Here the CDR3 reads CASSLGGMETQYF. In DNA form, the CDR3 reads TGTGCCAGCAGCTTGGGGGGGATGGAGACCCAGTACTTC.

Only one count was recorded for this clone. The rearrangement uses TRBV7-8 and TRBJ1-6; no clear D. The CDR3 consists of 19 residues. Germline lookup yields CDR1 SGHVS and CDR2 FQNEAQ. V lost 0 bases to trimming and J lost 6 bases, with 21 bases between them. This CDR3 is CASSLAHLEASGGNSPLHF. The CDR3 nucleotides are TGTGCCAGCAGCTTAGCCCATCTGGAGGCATCGGGTGGTAATTCACCCCTCCACTTT.

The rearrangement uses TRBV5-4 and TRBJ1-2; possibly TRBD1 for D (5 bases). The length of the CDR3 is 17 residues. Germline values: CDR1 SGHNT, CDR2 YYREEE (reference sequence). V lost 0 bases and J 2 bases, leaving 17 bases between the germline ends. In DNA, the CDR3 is TGTGCCAGCAGCTTGGCCGGACCTGGGGCAGGGAACTATGGCTACACCTTC. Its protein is CASSLAGPGAGNYGYTF.

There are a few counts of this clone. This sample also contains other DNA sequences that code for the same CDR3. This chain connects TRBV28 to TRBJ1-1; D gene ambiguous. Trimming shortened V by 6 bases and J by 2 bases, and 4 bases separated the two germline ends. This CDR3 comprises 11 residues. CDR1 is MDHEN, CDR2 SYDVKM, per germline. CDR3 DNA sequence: TGTGCCAGCAGGTTAAACACTGAAGCTTTCTTT. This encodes CASRLNTEAFF.

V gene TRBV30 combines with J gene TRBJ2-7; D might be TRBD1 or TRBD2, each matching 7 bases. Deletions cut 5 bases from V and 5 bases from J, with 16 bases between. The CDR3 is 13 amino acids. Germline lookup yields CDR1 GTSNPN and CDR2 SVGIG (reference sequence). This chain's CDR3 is CAWQRQGGNEQYF. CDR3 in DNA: TGTGCCTGGCAAAGACAGGGAGGGAACGAGCAGTACTTC. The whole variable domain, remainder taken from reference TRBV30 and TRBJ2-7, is SQTIHQWPATLVQPVGSPLSLECTVEGTSNPNLYWYRQAAGRGLQLLFYSVGIGQISSEVPQNLSASRPQDRQFILSSKKLLLSDSGFYLCAWQRQGGNEQYFGPGTRLTVT.

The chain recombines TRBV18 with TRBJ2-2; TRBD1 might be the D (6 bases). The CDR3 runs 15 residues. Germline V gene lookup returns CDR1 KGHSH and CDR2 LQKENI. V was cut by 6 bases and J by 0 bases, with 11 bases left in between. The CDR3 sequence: CASSQRQANTGELFF. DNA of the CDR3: TGTGCCAGCTCCCAGAGACAGGCGAACACCGGGGAGCTGTTTTTT.

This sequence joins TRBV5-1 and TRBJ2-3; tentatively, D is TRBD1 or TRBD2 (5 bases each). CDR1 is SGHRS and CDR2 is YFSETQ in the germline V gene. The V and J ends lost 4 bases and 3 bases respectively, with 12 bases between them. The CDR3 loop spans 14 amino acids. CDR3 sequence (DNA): TGCGCCAGCAGCGGGGGACGTCTAACAGATACGCAGTATTTT. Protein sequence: CASSGGRLTDTQYF.

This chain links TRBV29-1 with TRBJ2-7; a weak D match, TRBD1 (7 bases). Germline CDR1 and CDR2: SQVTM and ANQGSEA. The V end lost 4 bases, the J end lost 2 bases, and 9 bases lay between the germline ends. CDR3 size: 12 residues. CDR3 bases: TGCAGCGTTGTCAGGGGGGCCTACGAGCAGTACTTC. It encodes CSVVRGAYEQYF.

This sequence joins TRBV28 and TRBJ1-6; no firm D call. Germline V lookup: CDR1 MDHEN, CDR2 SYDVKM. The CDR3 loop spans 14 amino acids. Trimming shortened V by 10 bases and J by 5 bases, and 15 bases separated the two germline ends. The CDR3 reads CANSASNDNSPLHF. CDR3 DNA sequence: TGTGCCAACAGCGCATCCAACGATAATTCACCCCTCCACTTT.

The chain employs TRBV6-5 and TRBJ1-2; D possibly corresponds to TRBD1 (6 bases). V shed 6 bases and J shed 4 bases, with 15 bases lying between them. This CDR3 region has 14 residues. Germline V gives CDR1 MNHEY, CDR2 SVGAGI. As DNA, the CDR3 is TGTGCCAGCAGGGCTCAGGGGCTAACCTATGGCTACACCTTC. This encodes CASRAQGLTYGYTF.